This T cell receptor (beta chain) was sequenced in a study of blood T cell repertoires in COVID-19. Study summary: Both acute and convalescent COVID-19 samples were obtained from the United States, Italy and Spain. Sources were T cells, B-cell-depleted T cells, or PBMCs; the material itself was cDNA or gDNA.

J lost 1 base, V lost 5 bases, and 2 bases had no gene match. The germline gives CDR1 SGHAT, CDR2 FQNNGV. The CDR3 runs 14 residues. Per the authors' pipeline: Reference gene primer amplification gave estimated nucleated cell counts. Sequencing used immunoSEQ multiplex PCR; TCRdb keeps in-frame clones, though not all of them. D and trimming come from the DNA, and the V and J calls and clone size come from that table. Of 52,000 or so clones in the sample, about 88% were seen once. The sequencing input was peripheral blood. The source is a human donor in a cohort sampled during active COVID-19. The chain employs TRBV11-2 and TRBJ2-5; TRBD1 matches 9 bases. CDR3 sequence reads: CASSQDRGQETQYF. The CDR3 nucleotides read TGTGCCAGCAGCCAGGACAGGGGCCAAGAGACCCAGTACTTC.